This T cell receptor beta chain was obtained from a study of regulatory T cells in long-lasting Graves disease. Time point defined: newly diagnosed GD, antithyroid drugs for less than 3 months. PBMCs were the source of the RNA used for TCR sequencing. American Thyroid Association guidelines defined Graves' disease diagnosis. V lost 6 bases, J lost 7 bases, and 6 bases stayed unmatched. Looked up from germline, CDR1 is SGHTA and CDR2 is FQGNSA. There are 15 residues in the CDR3. Study-wide points: Persistent disease preferred TRBV28, TRBJ1-2 and TRBJ2-5; new disease, TRBV20-1 and TRBJ2-1. The persistent group shared around 3,000 public clonotypes, more than the 850 to 1,000 shared by new patients.

In this sample, this clonotype turned up many times. Its antigen is as yet unknown. Combining iRepertoire HTBI primers with Arm-PCR of CDR3 regions, the authors built TCR beta libraries. MiXCR, applied by TCRdb to the multiplex PCR reads, yields one record per CDR3 protein. The sample shows 400,000 to 500,000 distinct CDR3 sequences, around 15% of them seen only once. This same sample was also taken into another study, of T cells in Graves' hyperthyroidism and ophthalmopathy.

The source material was peripheral blood mononuclear cells (PBMCs), sampled at new diagnosis, from a patient treated with antithyroid drugs. This chain joins TRBV7-2 and TRBJ2-1, with 13 bases matching TRBD2. The origin of this receptor is a young woman with Graves disease. The CDR3 region has the DNA TGTGCCAGCAGTGGACTAGCGGGAGAATATAATGAGCAGTTCTTC. Encoded protein: CASSGLAGEYNEQFF.